The 28 T cell receptor beta chains listed next were all sequenced from one sample in a study of identical twins. TCRdb re-analysed the 5' RACE reads in MiXCR, keeping a single row per CDR3 protein. The table records about 530,000 distinct CDR3 sequences, 15% of them present only once. The same data also contributed to another study, on yellow fever vaccine responses in identical twins.

The source material was CD4+ T cells sorted from blood. Source of these receptors: a woman aged 18-29 years in good health.

This clonotype was seen more than once but under ten times. This chain uses TRBV15 with TRBJ2-4; D is ambiguous. The V and J ends lost 1 base and 3 bases respectively, with 13 bases between them. The CDR3 loop spans 16 amino acids. The germline CDR1 and CDR2 sequences are LNHNV and YYDKDF (reference sequence). CDR3 protein: CATSRGGHAVKNIQYF. DNA of the CDR3: TGTGCCACCAGCAGAGGAGGCCACGCTGTCAAAAACATTCAGTACTTC.

This clonotype turned up a few times. This sequence may be a read error, since a much larger clone differs from it by one base. The rearrangement uses TRBV7-8 and TRBJ2-7; D gene uncertain. Germline values: CDR1 SGHVS, CDR2 FQNEAQ. The germline V and J ends were trimmed by 2 bases and 3 bases, with 5 bases remaining between them. The CDR3 covers 12 residues. The CDR3, as DNA: TGTGCCAGCAGCTTATCCCTCTACGAGCAGTACTTC. Translating gives CASSLSLYEQYF.

This clonotype showed up just a few times. This chain joins TRBV10-3 and TRBJ2-3; TRBD2 aligns across 10 bases. The CDR3 contains 18 residues. V shed 3 bases, J shed 4 bases, and the junction held 13 bases outside the gene matches. Germline V gives CDR1 ENHRY, CDR2 SYGVKD. The CDR3 DNA sequence: TGTGCCATCAGTGACTCCTTTGTTAGCGGGGGGAGCGCAGATACGCAGTATTTT. This gives the protein CAISDSFVSGGSADTQYF.

The rearrangement uses TRBV5-1 and TRBJ2-2; 7 bases are a match to TRBD1. This CDR3 contains 14 residues. CDR1 SGHRS and CDR2 YFSETQ come from the germline V gene. V was clipped by 5 bases and J by 4 bases; unmatched bases: 5. The CDR3 nucleotides are TGCGCCAGCAGGGCCGGGACAGCCACCGGGGAGCTGTTTTTT. It translates to CASRAGTATGELFF.

The chain couples TRBV12-3 or TRBV12-4 to TRBJ2-1, with 7 bases identical to TRBD2. After removal of 5 bases from V and 7 bases from J, the junction contained 14 bases not matched to a gene. This CDR3 is built from 16 residues. In nucleotides, the CDR3 is TGTGCCAGCAGTCCCCCGGGGAGGGAGCTATTTAATGAGCAGTTCTTC. It encodes CASSPPGRELFNEQFF.

This rearrangement joins TRBV2 to TRBJ2-1; 11 bases match TRBD2. The CDR3 is made up of 19 amino acids. CDR1 SNHLY and CDR2 FYNNEI come from the germline V gene. V shed 6 bases, J shed 0 bases, and the junction held 13 bases outside the gene matches. The CDR3 DNA follows: TGTGCCAGCAGCCCTCGGAGACTAGCGGGGTCGAGCTCCTACAATGAGCAGTTCTTC. As protein: CASSPRRLAGSSSYNEQFF.

The chain couples TRBV5-8 to TRBJ1-5, with D unclear. Per the germline V gene, CDR1 is SGHTS and CDR2 is YDEGEE. The CDR3 is made up of 16 amino acids. The ends were cut back, 4 bases at V and 5 bases at J, with 19 bases in the middle. CDR3 sequence reads: CASSKSKTLVDQPQHF. CDR3 sequence (DNA): TGTGCCAGCAGCAAATCGAAGACACTGGTGGATCAGCCCCAGCATTTT.

This clonotype was recorded a few times. The chain recombines TRBV12-3 or TRBV12-4 with TRBJ1-4, with TRBD1 as a possible D gene (6 bases). This CDR3 contains 15 residues. Trimming pared 6 bases from V and 4 bases from J, leaving 15 bases between. The CDR3 DNA follows: TGTGCCAGCAGAGCCGGGGCCAGGGGTAATGAAAAACTGTTTTTT. Translation: CASRAGARGNEKLFF.

The V call is TRBV3-1, the J call TRBJ2-7; TRBD1 might be the D (6 bases). The length of the CDR3 is 13 residues. Germline CDR1 and CDR2: LGHDT and YNNKEL (reference sequence). The ends were cut back, 0 bases at V and 6 bases at J, with 9 bases in the middle. CDR3 residues: CASSQDFRGEQYV. The CDR3, as DNA: TGTGCCAGCAGCCAAGATTTCAGGGGCGAGCAGTACGTC.

V and J are TRBV20-1 and TRBJ2-7; either TRBD1 or TRBD2 may supply D (5 bases each). CDR3 size: 13 residues. Germline CDR1 and CDR2: DFQATT and SNEGSKA (reference sequence). Trimming took 6 bases from V and 0 from J, leaving 12 bases between them. In nucleotides, the CDR3 is TGCAGTGCACTACGGGACGGCTCCTACGAGCAGTACGTC. Its translation: CSALRDGSYEQYV.

The V call is TRBV24-1, the J call TRBJ2-1; TRBD2 matches at 8 bases. The CDR3 extends over 16 amino acids. CDR1 is KGHDR and CDR2 is SFDVKD in the germline V gene. J lost 4 bases, V lost 4 bases, and 8 bases had no gene match. CDR3 nucleotide sequence: TGTGCCACCAGTGACACTACTAGCGGATCATACAATGAGCAGTTCTTC. It specifies CATSDTTSGSYNEQFF.

This clonotype was observed a few times. J is TRBJ2-7 and V is TRBV12-3 or TRBV12-4; 12 bases align to TRBD2. This CDR3 spans 15 amino acids. J was trimmed by 6 bases and V by 3 bases; bases with no gene match: 6. The DNA for the CDR3 is TGTGCCAGCAGTTTGCGAGGACTAGCGGGGAGCGAGCAGTACTTC. Translating gives CASSLRGLAGSEQYF.

This clonotype occurred a few times. The chain has TRBV20-1 and TRBJ2-4, with D possibly matching TRBD1 (6 bases). Germline values: CDR1 DFQATT, CDR2 SNEGSKA (reference sequence). V lost 0 bases and J 0 bases, leaving 9 bases between the germline ends. This CDR3 spans 15 amino acids. The CDR3 loop reads CSARDSGVAKNIQYF. In DNA form, the CDR3 reads TGCAGTGCTAGAGATTCAGGGGTAGCCAAAAACATTCAGTACTTC.

This clonotype was seen a handful of times. The chain joins TRBV9 to TRBJ2-7; D is undetermined. V dropped 0 bases and J dropped 2 bases, with 9 bases sitting between them. Looked up from germline, CDR1 is SGDLS and CDR2 is YYNGEE. The CDR3 spans 14 residues. CDR3 sequence reads: CASSVGPLTYEQYF. CDR3 coding DNA: TGTGCCAGCAGCGTAGGTCCCCTCACCTACGAGCAGTACTTC.

This clonotype came up a few times. This CDR3 is CASSQAGLAGANNEQFF. The DNA of the CDR3 is TGCGCCAGCAGCCAAGCCGGACTAGCGGGGGCTAACAATGAGCAGTTCTTC. V gene TRBV4-1 combines with J gene TRBJ2-1, with 13 bases identical to TRBD2. V lost 1 base and J lost 5; bases outside the gene matches: 5. The germline CDR1 and CDR2 sequences are MGHRA and YSYEKL. There are 17 residues in the CDR3.

The chain carries TRBV20-1 and TRBJ2-5, with TRBD1 as a possible D gene (6 bases). This CDR3 spans 14 amino acids. V lost 4 bases, J lost 5 bases, and 17 bases lay in between. Germline assignment: CDR1 DFQATT and CDR2 SNEGSKA (reference sequence). DNA of the CDR3: TGCAGTGCTATCGGGCCAGGGGATGGGGAGACCCAGTACTTC. Protein sequence: CSAIGPGDGETQYF.

The table lists this clonotype with a few counts. The CDR3 is CSALPNSGETDTQYF. The CDR3 DNA sequence: TGCAGTGCCCTACCCAATAGCGGGGAAACAGATACGCAGTATTTT. J is TRBJ2-3 and V is TRBV20-1; 8 nucleotides align to TRBD2. Germline V gene lookup returns CDR1 DFQATT and CDR2 SNEGSKA (reference sequence). This CDR3 has 15 residues. V was clipped by 6 bases and J by 3 bases; unmatched bases: 11.

This clonotype was found many times. The chain links TRBV12-3 or TRBV12-4 to TRBJ1-1; possible D gene TRBD1, 5 bases. This CDR3 contains 13 residues. V lost 4 bases and J lost 0, with 6 bases in between. The CDR3 coding sequence is TGTGCCAGCAGTTGGGGCGTGAACACTGAAGCTTTCTTT. It encodes CASSWGVNTEAFF.

This clonotype was detected a few times. V gene TRBV6-1 combines with J gene TRBJ2-3, with TRBD1 matching over 9 bases. CDR3 length equals 14 residues. V lost 6 bases, J lost 3 bases, and 4 bases stayed unmatched. In germline, CDR1 is MNHNS, CDR2 SASEGT. Here the CDR3 DNA reads TGTGCCAGCAGAACCGGGACAGGGACAGATACGCAGTATTTT. Its translation: CASRTGTGTDTQYF.

The chain couples TRBV12-3 or TRBV12-4 to TRBJ2-7, with 8 bases that match TRBD1. V lost 10 bases, J lost 3 bases, and 8 bases stayed unmatched. The CDR3 is made up of 13 amino acids. CDR3 in DNA: TGTGCCATTCAGGGGGCGTCAAGCTACGAGCAGTACTTC. Translated, it gives CAIQGASSYEQYF.

This clonotype was observed a handful of times. The V and J genes are TRBV12-3 or TRBV12-4 and TRBJ2-1; the match to TRBD1 covers 8 bases. CDR3 size: 15 residues. The V and J ends lost 6 bases and 4 bases, in that order; junction bases with no gene match: 8. The CDR3 spells CASSPGGAGYNEQFF. In DNA form, the CDR3 reads TGTGCCAGCAGCCCAGGGGGCGCAGGATACAATGAGCAGTTCTTC.

V usage is TRBV12-3 or TRBV12-4 and J usage is TRBJ2-7; D is uncertain. V dropped 5 bases and J dropped 3 bases, with 11 bases sitting between them. This CDR3 is 13 amino acids long. The CDR3 DNA reads as TGTGCCAGCAGTCGTAAGCGACTCTACGAGCAGTACTTC. Its translation is CASSRKRLYEQYF.

The V call is TRBV3-1, the J call TRBJ1-1; D is perhaps TRBD1 (6 bases). This CDR3 contains 15 residues. V was clipped by 4 bases and J by 4 bases, with 16 bases between them. Germline CDR1 reads LGHDT; CDR2 reads YNNKEL (reference sequence). The CDR3 coding sequence is TGTGCCAGCAGCCGCAGTGGAGGGGGAGGCACTGAAGCTTTCTTT. Protein product: CASSRSGGGGTEAFF.

This clonotype was found a few times. The rearrangement links TRBV7-9 to TRBJ1-1; TRBD1 matches 7 bases. The CDR3 covers 15 residues. V shed 5 bases, J shed 4 bases, and the junction held 10 bases outside the gene matches. Germline V CDR1 and CDR2: SEHNR, FQNEAQ (reference sequence). Here the CDR3 reads CASSPETGVATEAFF. CDR3 sequence (DNA): TGTGCCAGCAGCCCCGAAACAGGGGTGGCCACTGAAGCTTTCTTT.

V gene TRBV7-2 combines with J gene TRBJ2-3; 11 bases are shared with TRBD2. This CDR3 has 13 residues. With 6 bases clipped from V and 7 bases from J, the junction kept 3 bases outside the gene matches. Germline V lookup: CDR1 SGHTA, CDR2 FQGNSA. In DNA, the CDR3 is TGTGCCAGCAGGACTAGCGGGGCCTATACGCAGTATTTT. Translation gives CASRTSGAYTQYF.

The rearrangement links TRBV6-5 to TRBJ2-7, with 8 bases matching TRBD1. The CDR3 is made up of 14 amino acids. V shed 5 bases, J shed 4 bases, and the junction held 7 bases outside the gene matches. From germline, CDR1 is MNHEY and CDR2 SVGAGI. The CDR3 nucleotides are TGTGCCAGCAGTAACGGACAGGGAGTTTACGAGCAGTACGTC. This codes for CASSNGQGVYEQYV.

This clonotype was picked up many times. This chain uses TRBV5-1 with TRBJ2-2; D might be TRBD1 (6 bases). CDR3 length: 15 residues. V shed 0 bases and J shed 0 bases, with 6 bases lying between them. CDR1 is SGHRS, CDR2 YFSETQ, per germline. CDR3 region: CASSLDRANTGELFF. CDR3 DNA: TGCGCCAGCAGCTTGGACAGGGCGAACACCGGGGAGCTGTTTTTT.

This clonotype was counted a few times. V gene TRBV29-1 combines with J gene TRBJ1-2; D is perhaps TRBD1 (5 bases). The V gene's germline CDR1 is SQVTM and CDR2 ANQGSEA. This CDR3 is built from 11 residues. V lost 7 bases and J lost 7, with 13 bases in between. CDR3 in amino acids: CSARQGSGYTF. For the CDR3, the DNA is TGCAGCGCCCGCCAGGGAAGTGGCTACACCTTC.